The 18 T cell receptor beta chains listed next were all sequenced from one sample in a study of regulatory T cells in long-lasting Graves disease. HTBI primers from iRepertoire and Arm-PCR of CDR3 regions yielded the TCR beta libraries. TCRdb reprocessed the multiplex PCR reads via MiXCR and lists one record per CDR3 protein. The data show hundreds of thousands of distinct CDR3 sequences, with 15% to 20% seen just once and 25% to 30% held by the top ten. As to time point: newly diagnosed GD, antithyroid drugs for less than 3 months. With RNA extracted from PBMCs as input, the TCR library was made. The sample was also reused in another study, on T cells in Graves' hyperthyroidism and ophthalmopathy.

The specimen comprised peripheral blood mononuclear cells (PBMCs), sampled at new diagnosis, from a patient treated with antithyroid drugs. All receptors come from a middle-aged man with Graves disease.

This clonotype showed up just a few times. The rearrangement links TRBV28 to TRBJ2-4; unclear D gene. From germline, CDR1 is MDHEN and CDR2 SYDVKM. The ends were cut back, 3 bases at V and 7 bases at J, with 10 bases in the middle. This CDR3 has 13 residues. The CDR3 bases are TGTGCCAGCAGTTTTATAGGGATGAACATTCAGTACTTC. This gives the protein CASSFIGMNIQYF.

V and J are TRBV9 and TRBJ2-5; D gene unclear. This CDR3 spans 15 amino acids. Germline-derived CDR1 and CDR2 are SGDLS and YYNGEE. Trimming took 3 bases from V and 2 from J, leaving 14 bases between them. Here the CDR3 DNA reads TGTGCCAGCAGCGCCGGTGGAGTTGCTCAAGAGACCCAGTACTTC. It yields the protein CASSAGGVAQETQYF. The whole variable domain, filled in from reference TRBV9 and TRBJ2-5, reads DSGVTQTPKHLITATGQRVTLRCSPRSGDLSVYWYQQSLDQGLQFLIQYYNGEERAKGNILERFSAQQFPDLHSELNLSSLELGDSALYFCASSAGGVAQETQYFGPGTRLLVL.

This clonotype was seen repeatedly, ten times or more. The chain has TRBV7-2 and TRBJ2-5, with D possibly matching TRBD1 (6 bases). Germline values: CDR1 SGHTA, CDR2 FQGNSA. Trimming shortened V by 2 bases and J by 7 bases, and 17 bases separated the two germline ends. CDR3 length equals 15 residues. Here the CDR3 reads CASSLNGPLGGTQYF. The CDR3 nucleotides are TGTGCCAGCAGCTTAAATGGGCCGTTAGGGGGGACCCAGTACTTC.

V usage is TRBV20-1 and J usage is TRBJ2-7; tentatively, D is TRBD1 or TRBD2 (6 bases each). CDR1 and CDR2 from the germline V gene are DFQATT and SNEGSKA (reference sequence). The germline V and J ends were trimmed by 3 bases and 4 bases, with 19 bases remaining between them. The CDR3 length is 15 residues. The CDR3 DNA follows: TGCAGTGCTAGTAAGGTCCGGGGGCGCATTTACGAGCAGTACTTC. This encodes CSASKVRGRIYEQYF.

This chain connects TRBV14 to TRBJ2-3; tentatively, D is TRBD2 (5 bases). The J call is in doubt because the DNA end fits TRBJ2-5 better. The CDR3 length is 16 residues. Germline CDR1 is SGHDN and CDR2 is FVKESK. CDR3 coding DNA: TGTGCCAGCAGCCAAGTTGAGGGTCTCGGCCGGGAGACCCAGTACTTC. Its protein product is CASSQVEGLGRETQYF.

There are a few counts of this clonotype. CDR3 loop: CSASGGFLDTEAFF. CDR3 nucleotide sequence: TGCAGTGCTAGCGGAGGGTTCTTGGACACTGAAGCTTTCTTT. This chain joins TRBV20-1 and TRBJ1-1; D is uncertain. CDR3 length equals 14 residues. Germline CDR1 and CDR2: DFQATT and SNEGSKA (reference sequence). The germline V and J ends were trimmed by 3 bases and 3 bases, with 14 bases remaining between them.

Ten or more counts support this clonotype. V and J are TRBV24-1 and TRBJ2-3; 12 bases line up with TRBD2. The CDR3 sequence is 16 residues long. J gave up 2 bases and V 4 bases, and 3 bases lay outside the gene matches. The V gene's germline CDR1 is KGHDR and CDR2 SFDVKD. The CDR3 here is CATSEPSGGDTDTQYF. The CDR3, as DNA: TGTGCCACCAGTGAACCTAGCGGGGGGGACACAGATACGCAGTATTTT.

This clonotype was counted ten times or more. The CDR3 protein is CSASRLYEQYF. The CDR3 DNA follows: TGCAGTGCTAGTAGACTATACGAGCAGTACTTC. The chain joins TRBV20-1 to TRBJ2-7; tentative D call: TRBD2 (5 bases). CDR3 length: 11 residues. V shed 3 bases and J shed 4 bases, with 7 bases lying between them. CDR1 and CDR2 from the germline V gene are DFQATT and SNEGSKA (reference sequence).

This clonotype was recorded many times. The chain employs TRBV10-3 and TRBJ2-7, with TRBD1 identical over 9 bases. The junction had 3 bases not matched to a gene; V was cut back by 3 bases and J by 3 bases. Germline V gene lookup returns CDR1 ENHRY and CDR2 SYGVKD. The CDR3 spans 14 residues. The DNA for the CDR3 is TGTGCCATCAGTGAACCGGGACAGGGCTACGAGCAGTACTTC. This gives the protein CAISEPGQGYEQYF.

This clonotype has at least ten counts. V and J are TRBV6-2 or TRBV6-3 and TRBJ2-3; tentative D call: TRBD2 (5 bases). The CDR3 is 14 residues long. V was clipped by 6 bases and J by 3 bases, with 13 bases between them. CDR1 MNHEY and CDR2 SVGEGT come from the germline V gene. CDR3 sequence: CASRGGLRTDTQYF. CDR3 sequence (DNA): TGTGCCAGCAGAGGAGGATTGAGGACAGATACGCAGTATTTT.

Ten or more counts support this clonotype. J is TRBJ2-5 and V is TRBV7-2; no clear D gene. V was pared by 0 bases and J by 5 bases, with 10 bases between. This CDR3 region has 14 residues. Germline V lookup: CDR1 SGHTA, CDR2 FQGNSA. Here the CDR3 reads CASSLATVSETQYF. DNA for the CDR3: TGTGCCAGCAGCTTAGCGACGGTTTCCGAGACCCAGTACTTC.

The table lists this clonotype with a few counts. The chain combines TRBV9 with TRBJ1-4, with 9 positions matching TRBD1. V shed 3 bases and J 7 bases; nucleotides not matched to a gene: 7. Looked up from germline, CDR1 is SGDLS and CDR2 is YYNGEE. The CDR3 totals 15 residues. The CDR3 DNA follows: TGTGCCAGCAGCGCCCGACAGGGGGGAGGTGAAAAACTGTTTTTT. It codes for CASSARQGGGEKLFF. The variable domain in full, with the rest retrieved from reference TRBV9 and TRBJ1-4, is DSGVTQTPKHLITATGQRVTLRCSPRSGDLSVYWYQQSLDQGLQFLIQYYNGEERAKGNILERFSAQQFPDLHSELNLSSLELGDSALYFCASSARQGGGEKLFFGSGTQLSVL.

This clonotype was seen at least ten times. The chain has TRBV7-2 and TRBJ1-4; 9 bases agree with TRBD1. The CDR3 runs 14 residues. The trim removed 5 bases at V and 8 bases at J, leaving 6 bases unmatched. The germline V gene encodes CDR1 SGHTA and CDR2 FQGNSA. CDR3 loop: CASSQRTGDEKLFF. Written as DNA, the CDR3 is TGTGCCAGCAGCCAACGGACAGGGGACGAAAAACTGTTTTTT.

The CDR3 nucleotides read TGTGCCACCAGTGATTTGACAGGGGGCCAAGAGACCCAGTACTTC. Translating it yields CATSDLTGGQETQYF. J is TRBJ2-5 and V is TRBV24-1, with 8 bases fitting TRBD1. There are 15 residues in the CDR3. The germline CDR1 and CDR2 sequences are KGHDR and SFDVKD. V lost 0 bases and J lost 1; bases outside the gene matches: 0.

The chain is built from TRBV25-1 and TRBJ1-4; D gene ambiguous. The V gene's germline CDR1 is MGHDK and CDR2 SYGVNS. The ends were cut back, 4 bases at V and 4 bases at J, with 4 bases in the middle. CDR3 length equals 12 residues. The CDR3: CASSVHNEKLFF. CDR3 coding DNA: TGTGCCAGCAGTGTTCATAATGAAAAACTGTTTTTT.

This clonotype came up many times. This chain uses TRBV5-1 with TRBJ2-5; 10 nucleotides align to TRBD2. Germline-derived CDR1 and CDR2 are SGHRS and YFSETQ. The CDR3 runs to 14 residues. The V and J ends lost 5 bases and 0 bases, in that order; junction bases with no gene match: 1. The CDR3 sequence: CASRTSGDQETQYF. CDR3 DNA sequence: TGCGCCAGCAGAACTAGCGGGGACCAAGAGACCCAGTACTTC.

The V call is TRBV4-1, the J call TRBJ2-1; 7 bases agree with TRBD1. Germline CDR1 reads MGHRA; CDR2 reads YSYEKL. V lost 4 bases and J lost 10; bases outside the gene matches: 13. The CDR3 loop spans 15 amino acids. In nucleotides, the CDR3 is TGCGCCAGCAGCCCAACCGGGACAGACGGAACAGAGCAGTTCTTC. Protein product: CASSPTGTDGTEQFF.

This clonotype was seen many times. J is TRBJ2-7 and V is TRBV18; possibly TRBD1 for D (5 bases). The CDR3 has 13 residues. Trimming shortened V by 3 bases and J by 5 bases, and 11 bases separated the two germline ends. Germline V gene lookup returns CDR1 KGHSH and CDR2 LQKENI. CDR3 bases: TGTGCCAGCTCACCCTCCCCAGGGCACGAGCAGTACTTC. This sequence encodes CASSPSPGHEQYF.